Ten or more counts support the clone carrying this T cell receptor (beta chain). One end of the junction fails to match germline, which may point to a read error. Germline CDR1 MNHNS, CDR2 SASEGT. The CDR3 runs to 10 residues. The entry originates in a study of blood T cells in healthy people across ages. Next came a second PCR, run for roughly 6 to 11 cycles, which used a sample-barcoded 5' primer along with a J-beta primer mix. TCRdb recomputed calls from the 5' RACE reads with MiXCR, one row per CDR3 protein. The sample holds 550,000 to 750,000 distinct CDR3 sequences; 21% are singletons and the top ten take 3.5% to 4%.

The sequence derives from a man between 65 and 85 years old in good health. The rearrangement uses TRBV6-1 and TRBJ2-4, with D maybe TRBD2 (5 bases). Sequenced input: blood. The CDR3 coding sequence is TGTGCCAGCAGTGACGCTACTAGTTCCTTC. It translates to CASSDATSSF.